Shown below are 4 T cell receptor beta chains from a single sample sequenced in a study of cytomegalovirus exposure and HLA in healthy donors. Here immunoSEQ multiplex PCR was the method, and the copy in TCRdb shows in-frame clones only, minus some. The data show 120,000 to 150,000 clones, roughly 87% seen once. Sequenced sample: PBMCs. These receptors originate from a man aged 18 to 30 in good health and CMV-seropositive.

V gene TRBV27 combines with J gene TRBJ2-7; 7 bases match TRBD1. Germline V gene sequence: CDR1 MNHEY, CDR2 SMNVEV (reference sequence). The CDR3 spans 15 residues. Trimming took 6 bases from V and 4 from J; bases not matched to a gene: 12. CDR3 sequence reads: CASSAGVYRGYEQYF. CDR3 nucleotides: TGTGCCAGCAGCGCTGGGGTGTACAGGGGTTACGAGCAGTACTTC.

The CDR3 protein is CASSEATVNQPQHF. The CDR3 DNA follows: TGTGCCAGCAGTGAAGCAACAGTTAATCAGCCCCAGCATTTT. The chain combines TRBV6-1 with TRBJ1-5; D is unresolved. The CDR3 consists of 14 residues. V gave up 0 bases and J gave up 4 bases, with 7 bases separating them. Germline CDR1 is MNHNS and CDR2 is SASEGT.

The chain carries TRBV4-1 and TRBJ2-2; the D gene is possibly TRBD2 (6 bases). Trimming stripped 4 bases from V and 8 bases from J, with 8 bases between. CDR3 size: 12 residues. CDR1 is MGHRA, CDR2 YSYEKL, per germline. Here the CDR3 DNA reads TGCGCCAGCAGCCCAGGAGGGGGGGAGCTGTTTTTT. Amino acid sequence: CASSPGGGELFF.

The chain carries TRBV21-1 and TRBJ2-7; the table's TRBD2 call for D was not verified on the DNA. TRBV21-1 is a pseudogene locus. The length of the CDR3 is 18 residues. Written as DNA, the CDR3 is TGTGCCAGCAGTACTAGCGGGGGGGAGGGGTCCTACTCCTACGAGCAGTACTTC. Translated: CASSTSGGEGSYSYEQYF.